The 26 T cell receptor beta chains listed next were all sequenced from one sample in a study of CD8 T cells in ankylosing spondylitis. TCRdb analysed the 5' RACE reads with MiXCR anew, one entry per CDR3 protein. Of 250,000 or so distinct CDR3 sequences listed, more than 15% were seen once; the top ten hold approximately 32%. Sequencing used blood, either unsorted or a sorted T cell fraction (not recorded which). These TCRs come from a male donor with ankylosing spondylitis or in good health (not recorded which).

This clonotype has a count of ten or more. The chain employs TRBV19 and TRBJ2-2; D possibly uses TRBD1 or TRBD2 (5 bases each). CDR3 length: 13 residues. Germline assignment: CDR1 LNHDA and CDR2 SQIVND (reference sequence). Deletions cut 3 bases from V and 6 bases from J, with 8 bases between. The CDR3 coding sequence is TGTGCCAGTAGTATCGGGGACCCCGGGGAGCTGTTTTTT. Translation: CASSIGDPGELFF.

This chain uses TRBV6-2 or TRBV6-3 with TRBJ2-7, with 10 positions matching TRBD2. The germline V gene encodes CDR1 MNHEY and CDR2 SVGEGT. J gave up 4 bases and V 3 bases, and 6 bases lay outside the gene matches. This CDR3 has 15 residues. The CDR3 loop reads CASSYSSSGSYEQYF. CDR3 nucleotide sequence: TGTGCCAGCAGTTATTCGTCTAGCGGGAGTTACGAGCAGTACTTC.

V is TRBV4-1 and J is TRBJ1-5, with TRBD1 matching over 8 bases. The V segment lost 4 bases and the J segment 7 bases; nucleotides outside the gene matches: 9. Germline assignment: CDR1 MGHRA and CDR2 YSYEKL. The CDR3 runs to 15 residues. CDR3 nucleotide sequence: TGCGCCAGCAGCCCCCCGGACAGGGAAGGCCAGCCCCAGCATTTT. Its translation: CASSPPDREGQPQHF.

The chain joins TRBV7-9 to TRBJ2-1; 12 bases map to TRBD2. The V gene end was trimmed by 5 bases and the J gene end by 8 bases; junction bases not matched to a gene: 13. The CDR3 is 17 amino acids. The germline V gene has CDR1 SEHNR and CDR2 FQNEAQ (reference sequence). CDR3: CASSPIRRLAGEDEQFF. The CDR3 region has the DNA TGTGCCAGCAGCCCGATCCGCAGACTAGCGGGGGAGGATGAGCAGTTCTTC.

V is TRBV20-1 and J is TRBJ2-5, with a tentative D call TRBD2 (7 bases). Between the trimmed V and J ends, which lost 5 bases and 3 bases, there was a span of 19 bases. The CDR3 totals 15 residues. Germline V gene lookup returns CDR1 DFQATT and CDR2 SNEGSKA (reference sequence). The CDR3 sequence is CSAGPPREGEETQYF. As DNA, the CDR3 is TGCAGTGCTGGGCCGCCCAGGGAGGGGGAAGAGACCCAGTACTTC.

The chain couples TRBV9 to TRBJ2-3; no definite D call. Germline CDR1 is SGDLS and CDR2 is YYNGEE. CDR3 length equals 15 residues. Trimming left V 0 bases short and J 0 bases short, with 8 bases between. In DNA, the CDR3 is TGTGCCAGCAGCGTAGTGGTCGGGAGCACAGATACGCAGTATTTT. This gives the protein CASSVVVGSTDTQYF.

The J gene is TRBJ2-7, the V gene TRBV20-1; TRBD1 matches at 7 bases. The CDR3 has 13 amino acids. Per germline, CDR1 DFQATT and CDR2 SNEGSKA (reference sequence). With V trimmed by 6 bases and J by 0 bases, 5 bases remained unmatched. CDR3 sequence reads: CSADNRGSYEQYF. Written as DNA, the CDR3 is TGCAGTGCGGATAACAGGGGCTCCTACGAGCAGTACTTC.

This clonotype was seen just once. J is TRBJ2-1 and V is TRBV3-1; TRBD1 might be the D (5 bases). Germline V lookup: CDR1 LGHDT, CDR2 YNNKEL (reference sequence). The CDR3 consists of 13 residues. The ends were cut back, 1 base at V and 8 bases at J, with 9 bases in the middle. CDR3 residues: CASSQAGWHEQFF. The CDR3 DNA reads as TGTGCCAGCAGCCAAGCAGGGTGGCATGAGCAGTTCTTC.

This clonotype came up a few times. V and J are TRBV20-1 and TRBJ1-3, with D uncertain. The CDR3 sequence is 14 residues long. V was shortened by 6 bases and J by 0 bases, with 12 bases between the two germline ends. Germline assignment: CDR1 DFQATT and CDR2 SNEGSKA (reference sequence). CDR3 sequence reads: CSAIPRDSGNTIYF. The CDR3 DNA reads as TGCAGTGCAATACCACGAGACTCTGGAAACACCATATATTTT.

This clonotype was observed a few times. CDR3 sequence (DNA): TGTGCCAGCTCCCTAGACAGACGCACAGATACGCAGTATTTT. Amino acid sequence: CASSLDRRTDTQYF. V and J are TRBV18 and TRBJ2-3; a possible D gene is TRBD1 (5 bases). The germline CDR1 and CDR2 sequences are KGHSH and LQKENI. Trimming cost V 6 bases and J 1 base, with 11 bases left between them. This CDR3 region has 14 residues.

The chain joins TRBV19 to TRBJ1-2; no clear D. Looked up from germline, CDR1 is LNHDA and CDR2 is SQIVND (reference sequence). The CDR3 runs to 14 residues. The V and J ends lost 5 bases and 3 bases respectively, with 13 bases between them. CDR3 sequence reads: CASSPRASDYGYTF. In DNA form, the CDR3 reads TGTGCCAGTAGTCCCCGGGCATCTGACTATGGCTACACCTTC. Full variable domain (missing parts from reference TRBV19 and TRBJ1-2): DGGITQSPKYLFRKEGQNVTLSCEQNLNHDAMYWYRQDPGQGLRLIYYSQIVNDFQKGDIAEGYSVSREKKESFPLTVTSAQKNPTAFYLCASSPRASDYGYTFGSGTRLTVV.

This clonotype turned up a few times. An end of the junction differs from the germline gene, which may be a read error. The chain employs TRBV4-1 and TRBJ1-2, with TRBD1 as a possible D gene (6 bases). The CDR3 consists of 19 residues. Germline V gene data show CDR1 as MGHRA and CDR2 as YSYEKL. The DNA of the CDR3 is TGCGCCAGCAGCCATCCCTTCCGGGGGCCCGAAGATCCTAATTATGGCTACACCTTC. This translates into CASSHPFRGPEDPNYGYTF.

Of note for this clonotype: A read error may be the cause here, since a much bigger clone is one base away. The CDR3 spells CSVEYGVYQETQYF. For the CDR3, the DNA is TGCAGCGTTGAATACGGGGTGTACCAAGAGACCCAGTACTTC. The genes are TRBV29-1 and TRBJ2-5; possibly TRBD2 for D (5 bases). The germline V and J ends were trimmed by 2 bases and 0 bases, with 10 bases remaining between them. Germline assignment: CDR1 SQVTM and CDR2 ANQGSEA. The CDR3 is made up of 14 amino acids.

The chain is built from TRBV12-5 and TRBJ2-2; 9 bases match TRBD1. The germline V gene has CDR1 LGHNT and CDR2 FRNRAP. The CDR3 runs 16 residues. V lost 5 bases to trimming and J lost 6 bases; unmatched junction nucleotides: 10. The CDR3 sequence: CASGRDRVLISGELFF. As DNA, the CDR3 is TGTGCTAGTGGTCGGGACAGGGTGTTAATCTCCGGGGAGCTGTTTTTT.

CDR3 sequence (DNA): TGTGCCAGCAGCAAATATGGGACTAGCGGGGGGAGTCCTAGCACAGATACGCAGTATTTT. Residues: CASSKYGTSGGSPSTDTQYF. This chain connects TRBV28 to TRBJ2-3; 15 bases agree with TRBD2. With V trimmed by 6 bases and J by 0 bases, 13 bases remained unmatched. The CDR3 runs to 20 residues. Germline CDR1 and CDR2: MDHEN and SYDVKM.

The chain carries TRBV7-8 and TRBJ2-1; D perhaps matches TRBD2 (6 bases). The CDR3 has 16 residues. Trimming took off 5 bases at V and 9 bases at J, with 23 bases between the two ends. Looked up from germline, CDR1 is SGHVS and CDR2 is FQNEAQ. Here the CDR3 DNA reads TGTGCCAGCAGCAAAGATGGTGGGCGGGATTACTTTGAGCAGTTCTTC. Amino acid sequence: CASSKDGGRDYFEQFF.

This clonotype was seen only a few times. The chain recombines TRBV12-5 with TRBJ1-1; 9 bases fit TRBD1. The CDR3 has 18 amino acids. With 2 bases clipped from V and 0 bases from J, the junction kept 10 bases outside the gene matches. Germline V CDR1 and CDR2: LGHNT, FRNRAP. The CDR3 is CASGLPTRRTGVNTEAFF. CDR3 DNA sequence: TGTGCTAGTGGTTTGCCCACGCGAAGGACAGGGGTGAACACTGAAGCTTTCTTT.

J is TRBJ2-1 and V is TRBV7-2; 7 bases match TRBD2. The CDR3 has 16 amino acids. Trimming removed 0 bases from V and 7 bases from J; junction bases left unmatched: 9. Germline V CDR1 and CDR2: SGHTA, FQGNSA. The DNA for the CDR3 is TGTGCCAGCAGCTTAGCAGGGACTAATCCAAGGAATGAGCAGTTCTTC. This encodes CASSLAGTNPRNEQFF.

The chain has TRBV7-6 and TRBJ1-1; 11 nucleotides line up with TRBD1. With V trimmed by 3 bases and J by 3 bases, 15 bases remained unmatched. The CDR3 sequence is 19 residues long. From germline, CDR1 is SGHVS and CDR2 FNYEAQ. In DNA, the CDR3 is TGTGCCAGCAGCTTGAGTGCCGGACAGGGGGCGTTCCGCTACACTGAAGCTTTCTTT. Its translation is CASSLSAGQGAFRYTEAFF. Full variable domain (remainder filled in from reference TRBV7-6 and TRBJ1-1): GAGVSQSPRYKVTKRGQDVALRCDPISGHVSLYWYRQALGQGPEFLTYFNYEAQQDKSGLPNDRFSAERPEGSISTLTIQRTEQRDSAMYRCASSLSAGQGAFRYTEAFFGQGTRLTVV.

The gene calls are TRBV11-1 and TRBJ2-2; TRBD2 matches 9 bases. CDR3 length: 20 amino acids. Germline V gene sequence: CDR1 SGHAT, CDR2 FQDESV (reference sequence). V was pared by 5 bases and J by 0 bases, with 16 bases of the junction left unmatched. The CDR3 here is CASSGFILAGPFANTGELFF. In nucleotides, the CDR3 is TGTGCCAGCAGCGGCTTTATACTAGCGGGCCCCTTTGCGAACACCGGGGAGCTGTTTTTT.

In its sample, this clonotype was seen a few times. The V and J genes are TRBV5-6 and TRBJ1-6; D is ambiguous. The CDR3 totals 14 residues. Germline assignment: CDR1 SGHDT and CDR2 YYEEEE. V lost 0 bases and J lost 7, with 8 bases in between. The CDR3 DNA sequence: TGTGCCAGCAGCTTGGTATCCGGAAATTCACCCCTCCACTTT. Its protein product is CASSLVSGNSPLHF.

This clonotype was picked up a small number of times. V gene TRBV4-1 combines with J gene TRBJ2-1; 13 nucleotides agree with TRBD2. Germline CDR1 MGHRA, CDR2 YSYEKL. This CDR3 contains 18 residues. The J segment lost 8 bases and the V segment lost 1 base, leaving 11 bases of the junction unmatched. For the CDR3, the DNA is TGCGCCAGCAGCCAAGTCCCTATTACTAGCGGGAGGGCCCATGAGCAGTTCTTC. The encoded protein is CASSQVPITSGRAHEQFF.

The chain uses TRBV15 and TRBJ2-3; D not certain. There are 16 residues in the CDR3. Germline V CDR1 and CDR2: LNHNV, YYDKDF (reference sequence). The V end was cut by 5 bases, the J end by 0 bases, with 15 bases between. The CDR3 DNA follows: TGTGCCACCAGCGGGTTACAGCCATCCAGCACAGATACGCAGTATTTT. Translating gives CATSGLQPSSTDTQYF.

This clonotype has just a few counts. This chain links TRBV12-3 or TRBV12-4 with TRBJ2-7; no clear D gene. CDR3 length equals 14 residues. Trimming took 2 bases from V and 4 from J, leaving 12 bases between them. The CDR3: CASSLPDAFYEQYF. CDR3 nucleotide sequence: TGTGCCAGCAGTTTACCGGACGCCTTTTACGAGCAGTACTTC.

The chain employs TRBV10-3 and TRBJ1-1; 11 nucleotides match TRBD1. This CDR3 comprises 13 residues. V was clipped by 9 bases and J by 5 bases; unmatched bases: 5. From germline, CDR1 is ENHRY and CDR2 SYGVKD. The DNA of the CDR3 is TGTGCCATTCGGGACAGGGGGGAGACTGAAGCTTTCTTT. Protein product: CAIRDRGETEAFF.

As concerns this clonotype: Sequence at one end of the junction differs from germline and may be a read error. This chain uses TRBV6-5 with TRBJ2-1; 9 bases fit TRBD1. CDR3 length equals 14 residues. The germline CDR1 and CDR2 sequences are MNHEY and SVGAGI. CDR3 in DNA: TGTACCAGCAGTTTTGGACAGGGGAGAAATGAGCAGTTCTTC. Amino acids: CTSSFGQGRNEQFF.